Described below is a single TCR beta chain sequence and its context. Its antigen has not been determined. It has no much larger one-base neighbor in the sample; base qualities were not kept. Whole blood was collected in K2EDTA tubes by collaborating institutions according to the institutions' own protocols. For TCRbeta analysis, collaborators shipped samples in one of three forms: frozen whole blood, isolated PBMCs, or DNA extracted from either of those sample types. This record belongs to a study of blood T cell repertoires in COVID-19 (dated by TCRdb to about 2020). For the study in its entirety: The collaborator samples originated in the United States, Italy and Spain and spanned the acute and convalescent phases of COVID-19. Samples came from the ongoing ImmuneRACE study (first 160 participants) plus 1,254 subjects from 6 global collaborators. Where HLA class I and class II types were available, the types were taken from metadata supplied by the sample provider, not from assay-based typing. A de-identified subject ID, COVID-19 status, age in years and sex were almost always included in the sample metadata. Deeply sampled blood TCRbeta repertoires from subjects exposed to, actively infected with, or recovered from COVID-19 were included in the dataset. The material from the prospective study consisted of cDNA or gDNA derived from T cells, B-cell-depleted T cells, or PBMCs. The repertoires were made available in a free public database intended to serve as a resource for research on the immune response to SARS-CoV-2. On the study overall, not on this receptor specifically: The quantity of clinical and demographic metadata differed by source and by participant and was supplied without curation.

TCRbeta CDR3 regions were amplified from genomic DNA using the immunoSEQ Assay, a bias-controlled multiplex PCR. The original methods were these. The number of nucleated cells in each sample was estimated from the amplification of reference gene primers within the assay. Sequence reads were collapsed and filtered to measure the absolute abundance of every unique TCRbeta CDR3 rearrangement. Productive Simpson clonality was computed per sample as the square root of Simpson's diversity index over productive rearrangements. TCRdb's version of the immuneACCESS table is confined to in-frame rearrangements and falls short of the full clone set. An unresolved V gene accounts for under half of the shortfall where checked; the remainder is of unknown origin. Clone size and V and J calls were adopted from that table, with D and trimming inferred from the DNA. This sample is represented by about 5,600 clones; approximately 84% of them were singletons. The leading ten clones occupy 12% of the sample.

The sequenced sample was peripheral blood. The TCR originated in a human donor in a cohort sampled during active COVID-19.

The CDR3: CANRGQGENNSPLHF. The nucleotides are TGTGCCAATCGCGGCCAGGGGGAGAATAATTCACCCCTCCACTTT. This sequence uses TRBV27 and TRBJ1-6; TRBD1 agrees with 7 junctional bases. The germline V and J ends show losses of 10 bases and 5 bases respectively, and no gene match explains 11 bases of the junction. The CDR3 goes from the cysteine to the phenylalanine over 15 residues. The retained sequence is limited to the CDR3, 45 bases, with the frame set at the first base. Based on the germline V gene (reference sequence), the CDR1 and CDR2 sequences are MNHEY and SMNVEV.